This TCR beta chain comes out of a study of vaccination effects on CD4 cells after COVID-19. Comment on this clone: Its specificity is unknown.

With the ViraFEST assay, the study expanded antigen-specific CD4+ T cells using viral peptide pools, then sequenced them. Culturing for more than 9 days preceded CD4+ T cell isolation. This individual contracted SARS-CoV-2 between March and December 2020, as verified by PCR. Germline V lookup: CDR1 KGHSH, CDR2 LQKENI. J lost 1 base, V lost 3 bases, and 5 bases had no gene match. The CDR3 covers 16 residues. Data came from immunoSEQ multiplex PCR; TCRdb stores just in-frame clones and leaves some out. This sample has 20,000 to 30,000 clones, with about three quarters found just once. J is TRBJ2-3 and V is TRBV18; TRBD2 matches 9 bases. This TCR was recovered from a human donor who had a prior SARS-CoV-2 infection. Sequenced here: CD4+ T cells from PBMCs cultured with SARS-CoV-2 spike peptides, sampled before COVID-19 vaccination. The CDR3 DNA reads TGTGCCAGCTCACCGTCCTCTAGCGGGGGCACAGATACGCAGTATTTT. This codes for CASSPSSSGGTDTQYF.